The clone carrying this T cell receptor beta chain showed up just a few times. Its cognate antigen is unknown. This CDR3 has 13 amino acids. Trimming took off 2 bases at V and 7 bases at J, with 9 bases between the two ends. The germline CDR1 and CDR2 sequences are MDHEN and SYDVKM. This sample is drawn from a study of beta chain features in type 1 diabetes. Isolated RNA was reverse transcribed in full, so expressed TCRB transcripts were sequenced. The method was immunoSEQ multiplex PCR; TCRdb's version includes in-frame clones alone and lacks a portion of them. The data hold about 140,000 clones, with 6.9% observed a single time. A single heparinised blood sample, averaging about 120 mL, was obtained per donor. Via CD45RO/CCR7/CD25/CD127/CD95/CD27, cells of the CD4+ naive, central memory, regulatory and stem cell-like memory subsets were sorted. Findings of the study overall: Lower insertion and higher deletion counts appeared at VDJ junctions in type 1 diabetes patients. Patients and controls would share equally any PCR tilt toward shorter templates.

Specimen: central memory CD4+ T cells from blood. The TCR comes from a woman in her thirties in good health. This sequence joins TRBV28 and TRBJ1-5; tentatively, D is TRBD1 (6 bases). CDR3 protein: CASSLDRRQPQHF. The CDR3 nucleotides are TGTGCCAGCAGTTTAGACAGGAGGCAGCCCCAGCATTTT.